This TCR beta chain derives from a study of neurological immune-mediated disorders. One entry per CDR3 protein, called by TCRdb with MiXCR from the 5' RACE reads. The repertoire includes around 21,000 distinct CDR3 sequences, roughly 7.5% of them detected once, and roughly a sixth sits in the top ten. Findings of the study overall: HTLV-1-associated myelopathy led in TCR clonal expansion, while multiple sclerosis ranked lowest, below healthy controls.

This clonotype appeared many times. No antigen is known for it. V shed 0 bases and J shed 1 base, with 10 bases lying between them. CDR3 size: 15 residues. Per the germline V gene, CDR1 is SGHKS and CDR2 is YYEKEE (reference sequence). The TCR comes from a young woman with HTLV-1-associated myelopathy (HAM/TSP). The chain uses TRBV5-5 and TRBJ1-1, with unresolved D. The sample was CD8+ T cells from blood. The CDR3 DNA reads TGTGCCAGCAGCTTGGGGTGGGTGGAGAACACTGAAGCTTTCTTT. Translating gives CASSLGWVENTEAFF.